The clone carrying this T cell receptor beta chain was recorded at least ten times. TCRdb processed the 5' RACE reads anew with MiXCR; each CDR3 protein has one entry. This table holds fewer than 250,000 distinct CDR3 sequences, over 9.5% found once. The data belong to a study of CD8 T cells in ankylosing spondylitis. The germline gives CDR1 SGHRS, CDR2 YFSETQ. Deletions cut 2 bases from V and 6 bases from J, with 15 bases between. The CDR3 length is 14 residues. The sequence came from a male donor with ankylosing spondylitis or in good health (not recorded which). The chain couples TRBV5-1 to TRBJ2-7; TRBD2 is a possible D gene (6 bases). The sequenced sample was blood, either unsorted or a sorted T cell fraction (not recorded which). The CDR3 DNA follows: TGCGCCAGCAGCTTAGGCGGGGACCCCGTCGAGCAGTACTTC. It yields the protein CASSLGGDPVEQYF. Using reference TRBV5-1 and TRBJ2-7 for the parts outside the CDR3, the full variable domain is KAGVTQTPRYLIKTRGQQVTLSCSPISGHRSVSWYQQTPGQGLQFLFEYFSETQRNKGNFPGRFSGRQFSNSRSEMNVSTLELGDSALYLCASSLGGDPVEQYFGPGTRLTVT.